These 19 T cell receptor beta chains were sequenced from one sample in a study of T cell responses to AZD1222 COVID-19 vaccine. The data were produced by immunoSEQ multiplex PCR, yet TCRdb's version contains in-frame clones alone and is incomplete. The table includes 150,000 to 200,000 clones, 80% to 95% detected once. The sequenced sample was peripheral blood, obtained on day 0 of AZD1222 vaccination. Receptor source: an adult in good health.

DNA of the CDR3: TGTGCCAGCCGGCCGGGGGAACGGGCCTACGAGCAGTACTTC. Translation: CASRPGERAYEQYF. The V and J genes are TRBV5-4 and TRBJ2-7, with D tentatively TRBD2 (6 bases). The CDR3 runs 14 residues. Trimming left V 7 bases short and J 2 bases short, with 16 bases between. CDR1 and CDR2 from the germline V gene are SGHNT and YYREEE (reference sequence).

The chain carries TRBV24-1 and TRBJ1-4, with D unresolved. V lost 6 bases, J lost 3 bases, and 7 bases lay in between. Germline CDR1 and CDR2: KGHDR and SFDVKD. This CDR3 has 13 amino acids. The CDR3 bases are TGTGCCACCAGTAGACCATCTAATGAAAAACTGTTTTTT. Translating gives CATSRPSNEKLFF.

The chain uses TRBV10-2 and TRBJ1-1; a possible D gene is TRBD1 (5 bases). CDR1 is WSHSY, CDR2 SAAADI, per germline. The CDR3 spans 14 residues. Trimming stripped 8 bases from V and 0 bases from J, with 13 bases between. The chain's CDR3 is CASHGTELNTEAFF. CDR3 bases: TGCGCCAGCCACGGGACGGAATTGAACACTGAAGCTTTCTTT.

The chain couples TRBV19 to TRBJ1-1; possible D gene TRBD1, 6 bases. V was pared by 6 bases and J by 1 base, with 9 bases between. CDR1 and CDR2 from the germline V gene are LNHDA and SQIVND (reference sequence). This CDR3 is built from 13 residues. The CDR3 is CASRQGRNTEAFF. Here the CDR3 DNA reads TGTGCCAGTAGACAGGGTAGGAACACTGAAGCTTTCTTT.

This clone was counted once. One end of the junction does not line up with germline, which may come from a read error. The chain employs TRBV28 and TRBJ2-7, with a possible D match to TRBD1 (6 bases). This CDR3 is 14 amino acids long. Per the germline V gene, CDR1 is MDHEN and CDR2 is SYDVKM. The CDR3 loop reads CASRLSDRYYEQYF. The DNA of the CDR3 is TGTGCCAGCAGATTATCCGACAGGTACTACGAGCAGTACTTC.

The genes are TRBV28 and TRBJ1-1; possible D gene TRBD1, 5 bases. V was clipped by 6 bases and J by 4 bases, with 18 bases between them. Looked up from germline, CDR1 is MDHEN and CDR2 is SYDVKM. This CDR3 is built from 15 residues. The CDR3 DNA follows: TGTGCCAGCAGCGAACCCCCCGGGGGGTCCACTGAAGCTTTCTTT. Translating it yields CASSEPPGGSTEAFF.

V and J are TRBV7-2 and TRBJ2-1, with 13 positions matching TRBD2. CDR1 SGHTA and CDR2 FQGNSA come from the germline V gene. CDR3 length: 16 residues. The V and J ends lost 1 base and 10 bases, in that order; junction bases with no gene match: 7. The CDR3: CASSLVVLAGGQEQFF. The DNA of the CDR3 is TGTGCCAGCAGCTTAGTGGTACTAGCGGGAGGGCAGGAGCAGTTCTTC.

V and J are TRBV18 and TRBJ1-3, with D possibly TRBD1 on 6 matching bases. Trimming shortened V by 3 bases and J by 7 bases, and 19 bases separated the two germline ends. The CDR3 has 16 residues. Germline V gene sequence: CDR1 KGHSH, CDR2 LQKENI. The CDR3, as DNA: TGTGCCAGCTCACCCATCGACAGGTCGGGTGGGAACACCATATATTTT. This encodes CASSPIDRSGGNTIYF.

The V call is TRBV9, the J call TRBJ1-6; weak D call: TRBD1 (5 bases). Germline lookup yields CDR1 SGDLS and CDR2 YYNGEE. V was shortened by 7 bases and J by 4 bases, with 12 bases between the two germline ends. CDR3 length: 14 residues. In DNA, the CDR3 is TGTGCCAGCGGAGAGGAGGGGTATAATTCACCCCTCCACTTT. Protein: CASGEEGYNSPLHF.

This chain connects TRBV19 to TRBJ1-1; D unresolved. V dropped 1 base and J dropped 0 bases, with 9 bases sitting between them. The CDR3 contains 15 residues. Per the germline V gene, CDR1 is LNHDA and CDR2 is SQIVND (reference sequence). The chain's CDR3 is CASSIVEKMNTEAFF. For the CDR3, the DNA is TGTGCCAGTAGTATAGTCGAGAAAATGAACACTGAAGCTTTCTTT.

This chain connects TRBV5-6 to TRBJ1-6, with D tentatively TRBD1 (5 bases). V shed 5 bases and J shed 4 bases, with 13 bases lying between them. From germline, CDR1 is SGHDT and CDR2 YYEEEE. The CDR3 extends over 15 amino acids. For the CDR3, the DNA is TGTGCCAGCAGGGCCCGGGGGAGTTATAATTCACCCCTCCACTTT. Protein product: CASRARGSYNSPLHF. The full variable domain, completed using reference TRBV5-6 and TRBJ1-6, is DAGVTQSPTHLIKTRGQQVTLRCSPKSGHDTVSWYQQALGQGPQFIFQYYEEEERQRGNFPDRFSGHQFPNYSSELNVNALLLGDSALYLCASRARGSYNSPLHFGNGTRLTVT.

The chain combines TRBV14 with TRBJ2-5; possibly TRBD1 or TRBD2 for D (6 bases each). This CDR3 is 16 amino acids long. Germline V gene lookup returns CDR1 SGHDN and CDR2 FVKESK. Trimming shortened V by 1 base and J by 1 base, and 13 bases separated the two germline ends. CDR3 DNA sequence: TGTGCCAGCAGCCAAGGAAGGGGGGCCGGCCAAGAGACCCAGTACTTC. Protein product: CASSQGRGAGQETQYF.

CDR3 DNA: TGCAGCGTTACCAGGACAGCCTTAGGCGACGAGCAGTACTTC. It codes for CSVTRTALGDEQYF. The V call is TRBV29-1, the J call TRBJ2-7; possibly TRBD1 for D (6 bases). This CDR3 is built from 14 residues. From germline, CDR1 is SQVTM and CDR2 ANQGSEA. The V end lost 5 bases, the J end lost 5 bases, and 19 bases lay between the germline ends.

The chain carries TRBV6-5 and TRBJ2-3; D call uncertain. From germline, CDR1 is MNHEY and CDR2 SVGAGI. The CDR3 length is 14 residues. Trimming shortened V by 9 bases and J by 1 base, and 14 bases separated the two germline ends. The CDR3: CASVTPGGTDTQYF. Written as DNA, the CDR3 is TGTGCCAGTGTCACCCCCGGCGGCACAGATACGCAGTATTTT.

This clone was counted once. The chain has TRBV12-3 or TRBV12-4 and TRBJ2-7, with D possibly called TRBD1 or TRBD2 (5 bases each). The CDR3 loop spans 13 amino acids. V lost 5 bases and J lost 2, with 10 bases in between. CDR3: CASSRDLPYEQYF. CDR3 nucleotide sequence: TGTGCCAGCAGTCGGGACCTACCCTACGAGCAGTACTTC.

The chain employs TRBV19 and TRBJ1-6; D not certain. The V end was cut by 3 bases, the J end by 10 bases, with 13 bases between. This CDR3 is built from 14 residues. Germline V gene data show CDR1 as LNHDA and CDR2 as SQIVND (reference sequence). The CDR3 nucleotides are TGTGCCAGTAGTATTAACACCCCCAACTCACCCCTCCACTTT. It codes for CASSINTPNSPLHF.

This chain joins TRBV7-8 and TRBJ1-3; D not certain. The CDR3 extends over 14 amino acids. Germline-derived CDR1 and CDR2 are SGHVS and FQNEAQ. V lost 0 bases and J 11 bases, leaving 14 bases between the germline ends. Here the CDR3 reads CASSLALGPHAIYF. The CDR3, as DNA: TGTGCCAGCAGCTTAGCGCTGGGCCCCCACGCCATATATTTT. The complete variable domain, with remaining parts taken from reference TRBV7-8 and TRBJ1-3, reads GAGVSQSPRYKVAKRGQDVALRCDPISGHVSLFWYQQALGQGPEFLTYFQNEAQLDKSGLPSDRFFAERPEGSVSTLKIQRTQQEDSAVYLCASSLALGPHAIYFGEGSWLTVV.

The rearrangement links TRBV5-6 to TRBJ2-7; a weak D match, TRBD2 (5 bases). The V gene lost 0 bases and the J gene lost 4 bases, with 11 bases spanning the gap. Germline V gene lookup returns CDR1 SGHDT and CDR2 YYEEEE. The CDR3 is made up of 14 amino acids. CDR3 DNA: TGTGCCAGCAGCTTGGGGGCACTAGGGTACGAGCAGTACTTC. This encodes CASSLGALGYEQYF.

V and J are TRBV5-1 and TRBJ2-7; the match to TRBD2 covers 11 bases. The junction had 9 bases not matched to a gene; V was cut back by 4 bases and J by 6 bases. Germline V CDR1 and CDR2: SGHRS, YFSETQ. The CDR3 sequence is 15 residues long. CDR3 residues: CASSPSLAGAPEQYF. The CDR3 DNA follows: TGCGCCAGCAGCCCCTCACTAGCGGGGGCCCCCGAGCAGTACTTC.